This TCR beta chain was retrieved from a study of T cells in Graves' hyperthyroidism and ophthalmopathy. Study conclusions and caveats: Stable hyperthyroidism was separated from ophthalmopathy by a model based on 13 V-J features.

Germline CDR1 and CDR2: MNHGY and SVAAGI. V dropped 4 bases and J dropped 6; count of bases not matched to a gene: 7. The CDR3 is 16 amino acids. RNA transcripts provided the source from which TCR beta CDR3 regions were amplified. Using the HTBI primer set, a first-round RT-PCR was run on the TCR CDR3. One entry per CDR3 protein results from TCRdb running MiXCR on the multiplex PCR reads. The data show 490,000 or so distinct CDR3 sequences, around a fifth seen once. Remarks on this clonotype: Its antigen is undetermined.

Sequencing used blood. The source of this sequence is a woman in her 70s with Graves' ophthalmopathy. V is TRBV6-9 and J is TRBJ1-4, with 11 positions matching TRBD1. CDR3 DNA: TGTGCCAGCAGTTCCCACCGGGACAGGGGGTATGAAAAACTGTTTTTT. Its protein product is CASSSHRDRGYEKLFF.